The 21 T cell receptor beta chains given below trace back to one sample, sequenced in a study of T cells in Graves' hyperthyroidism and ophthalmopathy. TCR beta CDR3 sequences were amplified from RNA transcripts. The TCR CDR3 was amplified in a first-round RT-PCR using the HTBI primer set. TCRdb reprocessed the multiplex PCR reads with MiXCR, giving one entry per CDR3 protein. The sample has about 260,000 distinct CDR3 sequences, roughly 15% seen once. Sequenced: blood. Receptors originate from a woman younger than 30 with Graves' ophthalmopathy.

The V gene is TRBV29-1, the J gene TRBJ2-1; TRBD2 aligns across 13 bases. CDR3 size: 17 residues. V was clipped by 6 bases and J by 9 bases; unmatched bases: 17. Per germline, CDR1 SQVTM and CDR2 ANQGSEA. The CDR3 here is CSVCLIGTSGIKAEQFF. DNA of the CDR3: TGCAGCGTCTGTTTGATCGGGACTAGCGGGATTAAGGCTGAGCAGTTCTTC.

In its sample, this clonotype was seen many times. For the CDR3, the DNA is TGTGCCAGCAGTGGGGCTCGACAGGGGGTCAGGTATGGCTACACCTTC. This codes for CASSGARQGVRYGYTF. The chain couples TRBV27 to TRBJ1-2; 9 nucleotides line up with TRBD1. Germline assignment: CDR1 MNHEY and CDR2 SMNVEV (reference sequence). The CDR3 covers 16 residues. The V segment lost 5 bases and the J segment 5 bases; nucleotides outside the gene matches: 12.

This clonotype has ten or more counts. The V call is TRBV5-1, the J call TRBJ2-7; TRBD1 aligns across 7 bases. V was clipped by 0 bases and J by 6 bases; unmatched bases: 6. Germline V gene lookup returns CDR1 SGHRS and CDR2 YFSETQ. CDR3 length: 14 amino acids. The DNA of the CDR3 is TGCGCCAGCAGCTTGGCCGACAGGGTAGGCGAGCAGTACTTC. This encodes CASSLADRVGEQYF.

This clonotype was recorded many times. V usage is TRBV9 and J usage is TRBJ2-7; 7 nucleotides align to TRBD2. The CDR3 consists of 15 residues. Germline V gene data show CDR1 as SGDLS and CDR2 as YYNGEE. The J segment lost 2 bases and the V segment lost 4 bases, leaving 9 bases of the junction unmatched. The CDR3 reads CASSLFQRGAYEQYF. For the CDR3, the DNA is TGTGCCAGCAGCTTGTTCCAGCGGGGTGCCTACGAGCAGTACTTC.

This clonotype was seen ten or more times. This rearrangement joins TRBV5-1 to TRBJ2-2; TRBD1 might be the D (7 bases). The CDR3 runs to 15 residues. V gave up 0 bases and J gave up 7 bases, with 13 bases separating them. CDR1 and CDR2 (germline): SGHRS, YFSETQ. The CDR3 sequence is CASSLAQGGSGELFF. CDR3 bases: TGCGCCAGCAGCTTGGCCCAGGGGGGAAGCGGGGAGCTGTTTTTT.

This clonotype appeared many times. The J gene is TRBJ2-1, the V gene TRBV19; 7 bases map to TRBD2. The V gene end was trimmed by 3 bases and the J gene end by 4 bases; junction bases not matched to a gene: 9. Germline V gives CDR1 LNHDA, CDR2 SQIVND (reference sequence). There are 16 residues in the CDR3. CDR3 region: CASSISGPAQYNEQFF. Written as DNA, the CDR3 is TGTGCCAGTAGTATTAGCGGGCCGGCCCAGTACAATGAGCAGTTCTTC.

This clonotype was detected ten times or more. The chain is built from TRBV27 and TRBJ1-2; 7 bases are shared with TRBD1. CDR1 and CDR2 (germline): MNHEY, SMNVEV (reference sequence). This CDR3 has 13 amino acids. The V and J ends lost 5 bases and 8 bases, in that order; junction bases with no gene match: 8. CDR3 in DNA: TGTGCCAGCAGTGACACAGGGGTTTACGGCTACACCTTC. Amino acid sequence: CASSDTGVYGYTF.

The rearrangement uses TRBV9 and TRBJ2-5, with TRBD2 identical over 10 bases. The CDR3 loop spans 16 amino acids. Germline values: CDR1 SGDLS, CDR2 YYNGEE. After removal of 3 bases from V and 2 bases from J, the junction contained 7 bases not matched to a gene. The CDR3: CASSGGGTSVQETQYF. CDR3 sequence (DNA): TGTGCCAGCAGCGGGGGCGGGACTAGCGTACAAGAGACCCAGTACTTC.

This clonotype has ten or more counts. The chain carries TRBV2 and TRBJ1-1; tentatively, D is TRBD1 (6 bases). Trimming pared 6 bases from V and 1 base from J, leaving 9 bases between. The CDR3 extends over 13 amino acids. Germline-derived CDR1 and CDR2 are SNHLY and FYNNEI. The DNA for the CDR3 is TGTGCCAGCAGGGCGACAGGGAACACTGAAGCTTTCTTT. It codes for CASRATGNTEAFF.

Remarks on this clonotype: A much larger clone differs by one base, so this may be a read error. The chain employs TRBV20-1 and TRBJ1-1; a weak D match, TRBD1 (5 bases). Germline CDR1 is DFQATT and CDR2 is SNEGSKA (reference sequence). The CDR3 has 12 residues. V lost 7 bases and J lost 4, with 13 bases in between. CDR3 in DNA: TGCAGTGTTAGGGACCCCACCACTGAAGCTTTCTTT. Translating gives CSVRDPTTEAFF.

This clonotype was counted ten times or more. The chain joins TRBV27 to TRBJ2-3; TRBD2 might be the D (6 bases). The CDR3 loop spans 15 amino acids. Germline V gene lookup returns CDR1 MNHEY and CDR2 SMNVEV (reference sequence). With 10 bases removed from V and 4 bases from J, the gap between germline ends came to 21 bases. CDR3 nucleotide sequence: TGTGCCAACCCCAGGGCGTTGGGAGGCCCAGATACGCAGTATTTT. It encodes CANPRALGGPDTQYF.

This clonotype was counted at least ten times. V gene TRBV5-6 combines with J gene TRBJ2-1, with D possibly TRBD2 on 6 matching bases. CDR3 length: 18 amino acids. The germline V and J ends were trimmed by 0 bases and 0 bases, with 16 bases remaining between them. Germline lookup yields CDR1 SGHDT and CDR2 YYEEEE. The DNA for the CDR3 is TGTGCCAGCAGCTTGGCGGGTCTTGTCGGGGGCTCCTACAATGAGCAGTTCTTC. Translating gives CASSLAGLVGGSYNEQFF.

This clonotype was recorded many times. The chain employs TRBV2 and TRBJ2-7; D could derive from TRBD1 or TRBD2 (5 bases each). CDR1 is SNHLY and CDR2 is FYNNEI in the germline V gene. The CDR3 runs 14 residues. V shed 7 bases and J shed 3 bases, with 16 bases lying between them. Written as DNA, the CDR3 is TGTGCCAGCAAGCCGGGACGGACGAACTACGAGCAGTACTTC. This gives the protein CASKPGRTNYEQYF.

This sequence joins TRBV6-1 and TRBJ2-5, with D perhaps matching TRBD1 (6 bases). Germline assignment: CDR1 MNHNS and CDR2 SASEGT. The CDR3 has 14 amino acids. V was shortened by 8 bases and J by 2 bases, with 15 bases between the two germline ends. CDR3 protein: CASQTGRGQETQYF. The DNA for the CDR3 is TGTGCCAGCCAAACGGGCAGGGGACAAGAGACCCAGTACTTC.

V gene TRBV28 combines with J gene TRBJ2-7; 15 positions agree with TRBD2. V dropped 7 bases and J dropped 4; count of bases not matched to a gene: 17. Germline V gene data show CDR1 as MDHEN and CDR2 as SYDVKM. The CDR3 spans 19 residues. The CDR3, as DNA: TGTGCCAGCAACCCAACGGTGAGGACTAGCGGGAGGGCCGTTTACGAGCAGTACTTC. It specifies CASNPTVRTSGRAVYEQYF.

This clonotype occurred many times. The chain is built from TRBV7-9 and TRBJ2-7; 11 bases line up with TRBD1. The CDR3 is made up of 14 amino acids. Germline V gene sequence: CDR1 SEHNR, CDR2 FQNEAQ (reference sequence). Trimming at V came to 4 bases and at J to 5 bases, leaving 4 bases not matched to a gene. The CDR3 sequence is CASSSRTGGDEQYF. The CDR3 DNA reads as TGTGCCAGCAGCTCACGGACAGGGGGCGACGAGCAGTACTTC.

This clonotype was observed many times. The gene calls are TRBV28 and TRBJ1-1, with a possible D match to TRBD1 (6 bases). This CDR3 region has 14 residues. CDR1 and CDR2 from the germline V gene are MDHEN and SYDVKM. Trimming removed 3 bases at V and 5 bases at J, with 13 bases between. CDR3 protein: CASSLQGLITEAFF. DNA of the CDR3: TGTGCCAGCAGTTTGCAGGGGTTAATAACTGAAGCTTTCTTT. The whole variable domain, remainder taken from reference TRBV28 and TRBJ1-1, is DVKVTQSSRYLVKRTGEKVFLECVQDMDHENMFWYRQDPGLGLRLIYFSYDVKMKEKGDIPEGYSVSREKKERFSLILESASTNQTSMYLCASSLQGLITEAFFGQGTRLTVV.

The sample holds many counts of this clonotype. The CDR3: CASSPLAGVGDTQYF. CDR3 sequence (DNA): TGTGCCAGCAGCCCGTTAGCGGGAGTAGGTGATACGCAGTATTTT. The gene calls are TRBV3-1 and TRBJ2-3, with 9 bases lining up with TRBD2. V shed 4 bases, J shed 6 bases, and the junction held 8 bases outside the gene matches. This CDR3 is 15 amino acids long. Germline V CDR1 and CDR2: LGHDT, YNNKEL (reference sequence).

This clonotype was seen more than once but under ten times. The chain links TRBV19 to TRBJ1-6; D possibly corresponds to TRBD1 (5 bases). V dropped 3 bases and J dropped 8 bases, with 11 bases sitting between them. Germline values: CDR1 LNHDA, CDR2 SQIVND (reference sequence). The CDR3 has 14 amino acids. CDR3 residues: CASSMGTRYSPLHF. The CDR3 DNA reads TGTGCCAGTAGTATGGGGACCCGATATTCACCCCTCCACTTT.

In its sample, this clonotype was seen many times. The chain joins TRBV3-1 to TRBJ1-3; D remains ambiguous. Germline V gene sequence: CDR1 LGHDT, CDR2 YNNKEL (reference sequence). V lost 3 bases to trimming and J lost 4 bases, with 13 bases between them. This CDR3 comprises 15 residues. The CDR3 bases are TGTGCCAGCAGCCATCGGGGAGGTTCGGGAAACACCATATATTTT. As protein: CASSHRGGSGNTIYF. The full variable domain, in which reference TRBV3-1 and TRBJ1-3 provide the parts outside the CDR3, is DTAVSQTPKYLVTQMGNDKSIKCEQNLGHDTMYWYKQDSKKFLKIMFSYNNKELIINETVPNRFSPKSPDKAHLNLHINSLELGDSAVYFCASSHRGGSGNTIYFGEGSWLTVV.

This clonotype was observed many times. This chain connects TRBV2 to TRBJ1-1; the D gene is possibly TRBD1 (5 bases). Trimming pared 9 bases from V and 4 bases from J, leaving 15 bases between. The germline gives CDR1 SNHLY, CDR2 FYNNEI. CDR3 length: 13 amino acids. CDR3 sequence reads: CARLRDSPTEAFF. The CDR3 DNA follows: TGTGCCAGACTAAGAGACAGTCCCACTGAAGCTTTCTTT.